This TCR beta chain came from a study of cytomegalovirus exposure and HLA in healthy donors. Study-level findings and limits: The authors later found most CMV-associated TCR beta chains appeared HLA-restricted. Common viral pathogens seemed, in a later analysis, to connect with several of the most significant clusters. Earlier findings revealed that most TCR beta V segments proved productive either about 87% or about 30% of the time.

With respect to this clone: The target antigen is unknown.

The CDR3 covers 13 residues. Germline lookup yields CDR1 MNHEY and CDR2 SMNVEV (reference sequence). V lost 5 bases, J lost 3 bases, and 8 bases lay in between. The primer mix had 60 Vbeta and 13 Jbeta primers. TCRdb keeps only in-frame clones here, not all; method: immunoSEQ multiplex PCR. There are under 200,000 clones in the sample; more than 65% occur only once, and over 1.5% lies in the top ten. The TCR comes from a woman in her twenties or thirties in good health and CMV-seronegative. Sequences were obtained from PBMCs. The V gene is TRBV27, the J gene TRBJ1-5, with D hard to call. The CDR3 sequence is CASSRENNQPQHF. CDR3 nucleotides: TGTGCCAGCAGTCGGGAGAACAATCAGCCCCAGCATTTT.